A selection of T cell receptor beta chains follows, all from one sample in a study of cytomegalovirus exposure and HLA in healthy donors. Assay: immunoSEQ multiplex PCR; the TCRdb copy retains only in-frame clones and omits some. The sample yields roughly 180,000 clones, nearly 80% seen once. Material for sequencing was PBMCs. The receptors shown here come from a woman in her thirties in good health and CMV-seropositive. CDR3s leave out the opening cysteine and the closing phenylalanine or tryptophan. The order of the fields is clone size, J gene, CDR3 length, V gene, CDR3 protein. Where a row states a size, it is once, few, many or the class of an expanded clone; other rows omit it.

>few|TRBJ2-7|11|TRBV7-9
ASMSGGGSEQY
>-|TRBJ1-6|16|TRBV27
ASSLYGGQSSYNSPLH
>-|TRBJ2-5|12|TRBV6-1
ASTQQGAGETQY
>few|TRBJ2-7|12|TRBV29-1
SVDRGRNSYEQY
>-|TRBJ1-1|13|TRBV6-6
ASMDRWTTNTEAF
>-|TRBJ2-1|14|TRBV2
ASPGGRGGLDNEQF
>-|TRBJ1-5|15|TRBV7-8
ASSLTDRGRVNQPQH
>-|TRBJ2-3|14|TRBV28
ASRLAGGLRTDTQY
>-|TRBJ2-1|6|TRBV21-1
ATPRQF
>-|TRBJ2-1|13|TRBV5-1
ASSKAGTQYNEQF
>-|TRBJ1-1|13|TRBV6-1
ASTTVRGLYTEAF
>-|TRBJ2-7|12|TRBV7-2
ASSPRTGDFGQY
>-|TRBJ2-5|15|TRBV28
ASSLWEAREHQETQY
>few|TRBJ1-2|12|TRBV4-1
ASSQDSGIGGYT
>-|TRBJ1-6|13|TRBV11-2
ASTQQAGRGYPLH
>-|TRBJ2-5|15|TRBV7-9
ASSLTTAGTGGKTQY
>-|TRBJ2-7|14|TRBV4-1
ASSQDDTFLYYEQY
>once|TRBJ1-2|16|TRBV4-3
ASSQSTTALGELYGYT
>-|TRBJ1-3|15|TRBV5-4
ASSSGGRPFSGNTIY
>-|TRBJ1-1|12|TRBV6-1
ASRSLAQNTEAF
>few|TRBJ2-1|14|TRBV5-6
ASSWATGGSYNEQF
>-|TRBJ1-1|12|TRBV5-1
ASSWRDSNTEAF
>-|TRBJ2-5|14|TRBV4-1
ASSRSGQGWGETQY
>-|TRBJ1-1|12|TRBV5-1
ASSQRDTLTEAF
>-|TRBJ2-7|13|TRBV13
ASSLAAESSYEQY
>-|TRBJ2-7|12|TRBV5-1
ASSLGYEVNEQY
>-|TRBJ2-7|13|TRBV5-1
ASSSPGQGNYEQY
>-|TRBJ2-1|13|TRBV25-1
ASSQRGGLNNEQF
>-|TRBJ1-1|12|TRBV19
ASSIGDINTEAF
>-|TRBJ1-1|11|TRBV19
ASSRDRATEAF
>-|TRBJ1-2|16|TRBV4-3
ASSQERQGRNLNYGYT
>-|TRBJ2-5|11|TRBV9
ASRAAGGETQY